This TCR beta chain was identified in a study of T cells in localized non-small cell lung cancer. The V gene lost 3 bases and the J gene lost 2 bases, with 13 bases spanning the gap. Germline values: CDR1 SNHLY, CDR2 FYNNEI. This CDR3 comprises 15 residues. General study points: Clonality of T cells reached its maximum in uninvolved adjacent lung, surpassing tumor. Tumor samples were not multi-region, leaving intratumor heterogeneity unexcluded. A median of about 54 of the top 100 tumor clones appeared in adjacent lung, which was paired and uninvolved. Elevated blood T cell density was associated with longer overall survival.

Remarks on this clone: Its antigen is as yet unknown.

Method: immunoSEQ multiplex PCR; TCRdb's copy keeps in-frame clones and lacks some. Here the sample spans fewer than 30,000 clones, approximately 90% being singletons. The chain employs TRBV2 and TRBJ1-2, with D unclear. The sample here was peripheral blood, taken before any cancer treatment. This clonotype was sampled from a female donor at least 60 years old with stage II squamous cell lung carcinoma. CDR3: CASSDTGAANYGYTF. Written as DNA, the CDR3 is TGTGCCAGCAGTGATACGGGAGCCGCAAACTATGGCTACACCTTC.